The 29 T cell receptor beta chains listed next were all sequenced from one sample in a study of blood T cell repertoires in COVID-19. Libraries were prepared by immunoSEQ multiplex PCR; TCRdb keeps only in-frame clonotypes and omits some of them. The sample shows tens of thousands of clones, roughly 80% of them seen only once. Sequenced: peripheral blood. The receptors shown here come from a man between 70 and 80 years old with COVID-19, enrolled during active disease.

This chain links TRBV6-1 with TRBJ1-5; D is uncertain. V was cut by 3 bases and J by 0 bases, with 9 bases left in between. The CDR3 is 15 residues long. Germline V CDR1 and CDR2: MNHNS, SASEGT. The DNA of the CDR3 is TGTGCCAGCAGTGAGGGCAGCTATAGCAATCAGCCCCAGCATTTT. Its protein product is CASSEGSYSNQPQHF.

In this sample, this clone turned up once. The chain joins TRBV18 to TRBJ2-2; TRBD2 matches at 12 bases. This CDR3 region has 14 residues. Germline V gives CDR1 KGHSH, CDR2 LQKENI. Trimming took 6 bases from V and 5 from J; bases not matched to a gene: 1. The CDR3 reads CASSTSGGTGELFF. The CDR3 nucleotides are TGTGCCAGCTCGACTAGCGGGGGAACCGGGGAGCTGTTTTTT.

About this clone: A read error is possible here, since a much larger clone lies one base away. CDR3: CASSSGQNTEAFF. CDR3 bases: TGTGCCAGCAGTTCGGGACAAAACACTGAAGCTTTCTTT. The chain carries TRBV28 and TRBJ1-1; a weak D match, TRBD1 (6 bases). The CDR3 length is 13 residues. Germline CDR1 is MDHEN and CDR2 is SYDVKM. Trimming shortened V by 4 bases and J by 2 bases, and 8 bases separated the two germline ends.

V usage is TRBV3-1 (or the pseudogene TRBV3-2) and J usage is TRBJ1-1, with D unclear. The CDR3 has 14 residues. CDR1 and CDR2 from the germline V gene are LGHDT and YNNKEL (reference sequence). V shed 4 bases and J shed 5 bases, with 14 bases lying between them. The CDR3 region has the DNA TGTGCCAGCAGCCTCGACGAGGTTCGGACTGAAGCTTTCTTT. The encoded protein is CASSLDEVRTEAFF.

This clone has only a few counts. This chain connects TRBV5-1 to TRBJ1-5; D might be TRBD1 (6 bases). CDR1 SGHRS and CDR2 YFSETQ come from the germline V gene. Trimming took off 4 bases at V and 5 bases at J, with 13 bases between the two ends. The length of the CDR3 is 14 residues. Here the CDR3 reads CASSPEGGHQPQHF. The DNA for the CDR3 is TGCGCCAGCAGCCCGGAGGGGGGGCATCAGCCCCAGCATTTT.

The rearrangement links TRBV9 to TRBJ1-3; no firm D call. The V end was cut by 3 bases, the J end by 2 bases, with 15 bases between. The CDR3 totals 16 residues. Germline CDR1 and CDR2: SGDLS and YYNGEE. In DNA form, the CDR3 reads TGTGCCAGCAGCGCGGTGGAGACGGCACCTGGAAACACCATATATTTT. Its protein is CASSAVETAPGNTIYF.

The chain employs TRBV7-6 and TRBJ2-6; 7 positions agree with TRBD1. Germline V gives CDR1 SGHVS, CDR2 FNYEAQ. After removal of 5 bases from V and 0 bases from J, the junction contained 10 bases not matched to a gene. CDR3 length: 18 residues. Written as DNA, the CDR3 is TGTGCCAGCAGCCCTAGGACAGGCCAATTCTCTGGGGCCAACGTCCTGACTTTC. Amino acid sequence: CASSPRTGQFSGANVLTF.

The V call is TRBV12-3 or TRBV12-4, the J call TRBJ1-1; D possibly corresponds to TRBD1 (5 bases). The CDR3 runs to 13 residues. V lost 6 bases, J lost 5 bases, and 13 bases lay in between. This chain's CDR3 is CASSRTSGTEAFF. The CDR3 nucleotides read TGTGCCAGCAGCCGCACATCAGGGACTGAAGCTTTCTTT.

V gene TRBV7-2 combines with J gene TRBJ2-1, with 7 bases matching TRBD2. V lost 6 bases, J lost 9 bases, and 11 bases stayed unmatched. The CDR3 is 14 amino acids. Germline V CDR1 and CDR2: SGHTA, FQGNSA. The CDR3 bases are TGTGCCAGCAGGGTTCTGGCGGGGGAGGGTGAGCAGTTCTTC. Translating gives CASRVLAGEGEQFF.

In this sample, this clone turned up a few times. The genes are TRBV11-2 and TRBJ2-5; 12 bases fit TRBD1. CDR1 and CDR2 from the germline V gene are SGHAT and FQNNGV. This CDR3 region has 16 residues. Trimming cost V 5 bases and J 4 bases; bases outside gene matches: 8. In DNA form, the CDR3 reads TGTGCCAGCAGCGTGTCCGGGACAGGGGGCGGAGAGACCCAGTACTTC. It is translated as CASSVSGTGGGETQYF.

This clone was seen just once. The rearrangement uses TRBV6-2 or TRBV6-3 and TRBJ1-2; TRBD1 matches 8 bases. V lost 6 bases to trimming and J lost 8 bases; unmatched junction nucleotides: 8. Germline CDR1 and CDR2: MNHEY and SVGEGT. CDR3 length: 13 amino acids. The CDR3 nucleotides read TGTGCCAGCAGCCTGACAGGGGAGACGGGCTACACCTTC. The encoded protein is CASSLTGETGYTF.

A few counts support this clone. The CDR3 protein is CASSQVGIGGFTEAFF. The CDR3 DNA is TGTGCCAGCAGCCAAGTGGGGATCGGAGGTTTCACTGAAGCTTTCTTT. The J gene is TRBJ1-1, the V gene TRBV4-2, with D unclear. Germline V CDR1 and CDR2: LGHNA, YNFKEQ. The CDR3 covers 16 residues. V lost 1 base and J 4 bases, leaving 16 bases between the germline ends.

Turning to this clone: This same CDR3 is encoded by further DNA sequences in the sample. The gene calls are TRBV5-6 and TRBJ1-2; TRBD1 agrees at 8 bases. After removal of 2 bases from V and 4 bases from J, the junction contained 4 bases not matched to a gene. Germline CDR1 SGHDT, CDR2 YYEEEE. CDR3 length: 14 residues. CDR3 coding DNA: TGTGCCAGCAGCTTAGGGACAGGTGGCTATGGCTACACCTTC. Residues: CASSLGTGGYGYTF.

In this sample, this clone turned up once. The gene calls are TRBV4-3 and TRBJ1-2; D perhaps matches TRBD1 (6 bases). The CDR3 length is 13 residues. V was clipped by 4 bases and J by 3 bases, with 9 bases between them. The germline V gene encodes CDR1 LGHNA and CDR2 YSLEER. CDR3 region: CASSPQGHYGYTF. The DNA for the CDR3 is TGCGCCAGCAGCCCACAGGGTCACTATGGCTACACCTTC.

The genes are TRBV6-2 or TRBV6-3 and TRBJ1-6; maybe TRBD1 (6 bases). The CDR3 extends over 17 amino acids. The V gene lost 4 bases and the J gene lost 1 base, with 14 bases spanning the gap. CDR1 MNHEY and CDR2 SVGEGT come from the germline V gene. The CDR3 spells CASSSVRTASYNSPLHF. The CDR3 coding sequence is TGTGCCAGCAGTTCCGTACGGACAGCTTCCTATAATTCACCCCTCCACTTT.

The genes are TRBV6-1 and TRBJ2-7; 8 bases map to TRBD1. The germline gives CDR1 MNHNS, CDR2 SASEGT. This CDR3 is built from 14 residues. Trimming cost V 2 bases and J 4 bases; bases outside gene matches: 4. In nucleotides, the CDR3 is TGTGCCAGCAGTGAACTGGGACAGGATTACGAGCAGTACTTC. This encodes CASSELGQDYEQYF.

The V call is TRBV7-2, the J call TRBJ2-3, with TRBD2 matching over 9 bases. The V segment lost 5 bases and the J segment 4 bases; nucleotides outside the gene matches: 13. Germline-derived CDR1 and CDR2 are SGHTA and FQGNSA. CDR3 length: 17 residues. The CDR3 DNA follows: TGTGCCAGCAGCCGCATATTATTAGCGGGGGTTGCAGATACGCAGTATTTT. As protein: CASSRILLAGVADTQYF.

The chain has TRBV6-5 and TRBJ1-1; 7 bases match TRBD1. The CDR3 sequence is 13 residues long. Germline CDR1 and CDR2: MNHEY and SVGAGI. The ends lost 5 bases at V and 1 base at J; junction bases unmatched: 1. This CDR3 reads CASSRQGNTEAFF. CDR3 nucleotide sequence: TGTGCCAGCAGTCGACAGGGGAACACTGAAGCTTTCTTT.

The V and J genes are TRBV3-1 (or the pseudogene TRBV3-2) and TRBJ2-5; D possibly corresponds to TRBD1 (6 bases). The CDR3 totals 21 residues. The germline V gene encodes CDR1 LGHDT and CDR2 YNNKEL (reference sequence). With 4 bases removed from V and 0 bases from J, the gap between germline ends came to 30 bases. The chain's CDR3 is CASSPLPGAEGVYGYQETQYF. DNA of the CDR3: TGTGCCAGCAGCCCCCTGCCAGGGGCCGAGGGGGTCTACGGGTACCAAGAGACCCAGTACTTC.

This clone has a single count. The chain couples TRBV6-2 or TRBV6-3 to TRBJ1-2; no definite D call. CDR1 and CDR2 (germline): MNHEY, SVGEGT. CDR3 length: 11 residues. With 0 bases removed from V and 7 bases from J, the gap between germline ends came to 3 bases. The CDR3 region has the DNA TGTGCCAGCAGTTACTCGCGTGGCTACACCTTC. Encoded protein: CASSYSRGYTF.

This clone has only a few counts. V gene TRBV4-1 combines with J gene TRBJ2-3; tentatively, D is TRBD2 (5 bases). The V end was cut by 4 bases, the J end by 0 bases, with 17 bases between. Germline CDR1 reads MGHRA; CDR2 reads YSYEKL. This CDR3 contains 17 residues. DNA of the CDR3: TGCGCCAGCAGCCCGAACCGGTGGCGGGCCAGCACAGATACGCAGTATTTT. Amino acids: CASSPNRWRASTDTQYF.

V gene TRBV3-1 (or the pseudogene TRBV3-2) combines with J gene TRBJ2-5, with 7 bases aligning to TRBD2. CDR3 length: 16 amino acids. V gave up 4 bases and J gave up 2 bases; unmatched junction bases: 10. Looked up from germline, CDR1 is LGHDT and CDR2 is YNNKEL (reference sequence). CDR3 in amino acids: CASSPWGGSEQETQYF. Written as DNA, the CDR3 is TGTGCCAGCAGCCCTTGGGGAGGGAGTGAACAAGAGACCCAGTACTTC.

This chain joins TRBV28 and TRBJ1-5; D perhaps matches TRBD1 (5 bases). The CDR3 sequence is 17 residues long. Germline-derived CDR1 and CDR2 are MDHEN and SYDVKM. V was pared by 7 bases and J by 0 bases, with 19 bases between. Here the CDR3 DNA reads TGTGCCAGCACCTACCCCTTCGGGGGGAGTAGCAATCAGCCCCAGCATTTT. Translated: CASTYPFGGSSNQPQHF.

Note on this clone: At one boundary the junction diverges from the germline segment, which might be a read error. V is TRBV7-7 and J is TRBJ1-1; TRBD1 matches 8 bases. The CDR3 contains 15 residues. CDR1 is SSHAT and CDR2 is FNYEAQ in the germline V gene (reference sequence). In nucleotides, the CDR3 is TGTGCTAGCAGCCCTCTGACAGGGGCTGGGACTGAAGCTTTCTTT. It translates to CASSPLTGAGTEAFF.

The chain is built from TRBV6-5 and TRBJ2-5; D may be TRBD2 (6 bases). The CDR3 runs 15 residues. Germline loops: CDR1 MNHEY, CDR2 SVGAGI. The germline V and J ends were trimmed by 0 bases and 1 base, with 9 bases remaining between them. The CDR3 is CASSYSVGGQETQYF. Written as DNA, the CDR3 is TGTGCCAGCAGTTACTCGGTCGGGGGCCAAGAGACCCAGTACTTC.

The V and J genes are TRBV11-2 and TRBJ2-5; 7 bases line up with TRBD1. V lost 6 bases to trimming and J lost 3 bases; unmatched junction nucleotides: 4. Germline assignment: CDR1 SGHAT and CDR2 FQNNGV. CDR3 length: 13 residues. CDR3 sequence (DNA): TGTGCCAGCAGTAGGGACAGCAAAGAGACCCAGTACTTC. This encodes CASSRDSKETQYF.

The chain carries TRBV24-1 and TRBJ1-6; tentative D call: TRBD1 (5 bases). This CDR3 has 15 residues. The germline V and J ends were trimmed by 10 bases and 9 bases, with 21 bases remaining between them. The germline CDR1 and CDR2 sequences are KGHDR and SFDVKD. CDR3 sequence reads: CATTRLGHGSSPLHF. For the CDR3, the DNA is TGTGCCACGACCCGCCTTGGACACGGCAGTTCACCCCTCCACTTT.

This chain links TRBV7-9 with TRBJ2-7; TRBD1 matches 9 bases. The germline V gene encodes CDR1 SEHNR and CDR2 FQNEAQ (reference sequence). V lost 5 bases and J lost 0; bases outside the gene matches: 8. There are 16 residues in the CDR3. CDR3 region: CASSPPGTGNSYEQYF. The CDR3 region has the DNA TGTGCCAGCAGCCCACCCGGGACAGGGAACTCCTACGAGCAGTACTTC. Together with reference TRBV7-9 and TRBJ2-7, the CDR3 gives the full variable domain: DTGVSQNPRHKITKRGQNVTFRCDPISEHNRLYWYRQTLGQGPEFLTYFQNEAQLEKSRLLSDRFSAERPKGSFSTLEIQRTEQGDSAMYLCASSPPGTGNSYEQYFGPGTRLTVT.

The rearrangement uses TRBV7-2 and TRBJ2-1; 7 positions agree with TRBD1. Trimming at V came to 4 bases and at J to 6 bases, leaving 6 bases not matched to a gene. Per the germline V gene, CDR1 is SGHTA and CDR2 is FQGNSA. CDR3 length: 14 amino acids. The CDR3 region has the DNA TGTGCCAGCAGCTCGGACAGGCCATTCAATGAGCAGTTCTTC. This translates into CASSSDRPFNEQFF.